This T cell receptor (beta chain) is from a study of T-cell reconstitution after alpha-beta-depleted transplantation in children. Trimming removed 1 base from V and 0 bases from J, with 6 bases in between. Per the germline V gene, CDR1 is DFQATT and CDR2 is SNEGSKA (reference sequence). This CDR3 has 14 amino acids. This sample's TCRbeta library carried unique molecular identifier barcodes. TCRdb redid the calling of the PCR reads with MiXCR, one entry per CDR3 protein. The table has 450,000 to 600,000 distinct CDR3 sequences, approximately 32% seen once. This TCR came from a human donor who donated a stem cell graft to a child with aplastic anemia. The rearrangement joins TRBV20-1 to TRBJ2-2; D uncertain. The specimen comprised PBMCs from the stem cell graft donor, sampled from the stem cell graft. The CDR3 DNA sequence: TGCAGTGCTAGAGGAGCTTCGAACACCGGGGAGCTGTTTTTT. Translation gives CSARGASNTGELFF.